These T cell receptor beta chains were read from a single sample in a study of identical twins. TCRdb re-analysed the 5' RACE reads in MiXCR, keeping a single row per CDR3 protein. The profile shows approximately 700,000 distinct CDR3 sequences, 6.1% of them singletons. Source material: naive T cells sorted from blood. The source is a young man in good health. The CDR3 runs from the conserved cysteine through the conserved F or W. D genes are given only for firm matches. Expanded clones get a size class; other rows say once, few or many, or leave the size out.

v_call: TRBV7-3
j_call: TRBJ1-2
clone_size: NA
d_call: NA
cdr3_nt: TGTGCCAGCAGCCAGGGGCCCACCGGAATCGGCTACACCTTC
cdr3_aa: CASSQGPTGIGYTF

v_call: TRBV29-1
j_call: TRBJ2-4
clone_size: NA
d_call: TRBD1
cdr3_nt: TGCACTCACAGGGGGCGCGTGTCCAAAAACATTCAGTACTTC
cdr3_aa: CTHRGRVSKNIQYF

v_call: TRBV29-1
j_call: TRBJ2-5
clone_size: few
d_call: TRBD2
cdr3_nt: TGCAGCGGAGCGGGAGGGCCCTCGGAGACCCAGTACTTC
cdr3_aa: CSGAGGPSETQYF

v_call: TRBV4-3
j_call: TRBJ2-1
clone_size: few
d_call: TRBD1
cdr3_nt: TGCGCCAGCAGCCATGAACCGCCGGGACAGGTCCTCCATGAGCAGTTCTTC
cdr3_aa: CASSHEPPGQVLHEQFF

v_call: TRBV27
j_call: TRBJ2-7
clone_size: few
d_call: NA
cdr3_nt: TGTGCCAGCAGTTTGGGTCTAGTGACCGTCTACGAGCAGTACTTC
cdr3_aa: CASSLGLVTVYEQYF

v_call: TRBV7-9
j_call: TRBJ1-1
clone_size: few
d_call: NA
cdr3_nt: TGTGCCAGCAGCTTTATTTCGGGGAGGACCGGGAAGGCTGAAGCTTTCTTT
cdr3_aa: CASSFISGRTGKAEAFF

v_call: TRBV15
j_call: TRBJ1-5
clone_size: many
d_call: NA
cdr3_nt: TGTGCCACCAGCAGAGATGGGGGGGCCTCCAATCAGCCCCAGCATTTT
cdr3_aa: CATSRDGGASNQPQHF

v_call: TRBV7-9
j_call: TRBJ1-3
clone_size: NA
d_call: TRBD1
cdr3_nt: TGTGCCAGCAGCTCCACAGGGGTCTCTGGAAACACCATATATTTT
cdr3_aa: CASSSTGVSGNTIYF

v_call: TRBV5-1
j_call: TRBJ2-3
clone_size: NA
d_call: TRBD1
cdr3_nt: TGCGCCAGCAGCCCGGGACAGGCCTTAAAGGCAGATACGCAGTATTTT
cdr3_aa: CASSPGQALKADTQYF

v_call: TRBV13
j_call: TRBJ2-1
clone_size: few
d_call: NA
cdr3_nt: TGTGCCAGCAGCCAGGATGCCAGTGAGCAGTTCTTC
cdr3_aa: CASSQDASEQFF

v_call: TRBV18
j_call: TRBJ2-1
clone_size: many
d_call: TRBD2
cdr3_nt: TGTGCCAGCTCACCGGGACTAGCGGGAGTTGGGAATGAGCAGTTCTTC
cdr3_aa: CASSPGLAGVGNEQFF

v_call: TRBV20-1
j_call: TRBJ1-5
clone_size: many
d_call: NA
cdr3_nt: TGCAGTGCTAGAGACCAAACGGCGAGTTGGGGGCCCAATCAGCCCCAGCATTTT
cdr3_aa: CSARDQTASWGPNQPQHF

v_call: TRBV7-3
j_call: TRBJ2-1
clone_size: few
d_call: TRBD1
cdr3_nt: TGTGCCAGCAGCTTAAGTGGAGGGACAGGGAAGTTCTTC
cdr3_aa: CASSLSGGTGKFF

v_call: TRBV27
j_call: TRBJ2-7
clone_size: many
d_call: NA
cdr3_nt: TGTGCCAGCAGTTTCCAGGGGATCTACGAGCAGTACTTC
cdr3_aa: CASSFQGIYEQYF

v_call: TRBV10-3
j_call: TRBJ2-1
clone_size: few
d_call: TRBD2
cdr3_nt: TGTGCCATCAGTGCCCGTTTAGGAGCGGGGCTACTCAATGAGCAGTTCTTC
cdr3_aa: CAISARLGAGLLNEQFF

v_call: TRBV3-1
j_call: TRBJ2-1
clone_size: NA
d_call: NA
cdr3_nt: TGTGCCAGCAGCCCCTCCGGGGGTCCTTTCGACAATGAGCAGTTCTTC
cdr3_aa: CASSPSGGPFDNEQFF

v_call: TRBV12-3/TRBV12-4
j_call: TRBJ2-7
clone_size: few
d_call: NA
cdr3_nt: TGTGCCAGCAGTCACGGAGTTTACGAGCAGTACTTC
cdr3_aa: CASSHGVYEQYF

v_call: TRBV10-3
j_call: TRBJ2-2
clone_size: few
d_call: NA
cdr3_nt: TGTGCCAGTCGGTCTGGGATTGACACCGGGGAGCTGTTTTTT
cdr3_aa: CASRSGIDTGELFF

v_call: TRBV20-1
j_call: TRBJ2-3
clone_size: many
d_call: NA
cdr3_nt: TGCAGTGCTAGTGCTTCTGGTTGGACAGATACGCAGTATTTT
cdr3_aa: CSASASGWTDTQYF

v_call: TRBV6-6
j_call: TRBJ1-6
clone_size: many
d_call: NA
cdr3_nt: TGTGCCAGCAGTTACGGCTATAATTCACCCCTCCACTTT
cdr3_aa: CASSYGYNSPLHF

v_call: TRBV20-1
j_call: TRBJ2-7
clone_size: few
d_call: NA
cdr3_nt: TGCAGTGCTAGAGGGGGTTTTACCACCCAGTGGGAGGCCTACGAGCAGTACTTC
cdr3_aa: CSARGGFTTQWEAYEQYF

v_call: TRBV6-2/TRBV6-3
j_call: TRBJ2-1
clone_size: many
d_call: TRBD1
cdr3_nt: TGTGCCAGCAGGAACGGGGACAGAAAGAGCTCCTACAATGAGCAGTTCTTC
cdr3_aa: CASRNGDRKSSYNEQFF

v_call: TRBV15
j_call: TRBJ2-3
clone_size: many
d_call: NA
cdr3_nt: TGTGCCACCAGCAGAGAGTCGGGCAGTAGGTCCACAGATACGCAGTATTTT
cdr3_aa: CATSRESGSRSTDTQYF

v_call: TRBV10-2
j_call: TRBJ1-2
clone_size: NA
d_call: NA
cdr3_nt: TGCGCCAGCGCCAAATTGGACGGGGGCGGATATGGCTACACCTTC
cdr3_aa: CASAKLDGGGYGYTF

v_call: TRBV29-1
j_call: TRBJ2-5
clone_size: many
d_call: TRBD2
cdr3_nt: TGCAGCGTTCCGGGACTAGCGGGAGGAAGGGAGACCCAGTACTTC
cdr3_aa: CSVPGLAGGRETQYF

v_call: TRBV10-3
j_call: TRBJ2-2
clone_size: many
d_call: NA
cdr3_nt: TGTGCCATCAGTGAGGCGCTAGGTAACACCGGGGAGCTGTTTTTT
cdr3_aa: CAISEALGNTGELFF

v_call: TRBV12-3/TRBV12-4
j_call: TRBJ2-1
clone_size: many
d_call: NA
cdr3_nt: TGTGCCAGCGCCCGAGCCCCCCGCGGGTATGAGCAGTTCTTC
cdr3_aa: CASARAPRGYEQFF